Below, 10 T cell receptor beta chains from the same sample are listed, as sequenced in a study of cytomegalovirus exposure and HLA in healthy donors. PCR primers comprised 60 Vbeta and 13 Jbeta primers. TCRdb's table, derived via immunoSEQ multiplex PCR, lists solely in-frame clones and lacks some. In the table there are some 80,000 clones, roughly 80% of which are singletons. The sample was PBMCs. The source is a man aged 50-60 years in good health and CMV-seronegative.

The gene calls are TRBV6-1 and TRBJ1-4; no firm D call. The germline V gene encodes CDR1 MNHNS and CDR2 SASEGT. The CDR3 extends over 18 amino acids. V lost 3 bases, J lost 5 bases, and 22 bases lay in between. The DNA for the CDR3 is TGTGCCAGCAGTGACTGTCCAAGTCTCCTAGTCGACAATGAAAAACTGTTTTTT. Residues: CASSDCPSLLVDNEKLFF.

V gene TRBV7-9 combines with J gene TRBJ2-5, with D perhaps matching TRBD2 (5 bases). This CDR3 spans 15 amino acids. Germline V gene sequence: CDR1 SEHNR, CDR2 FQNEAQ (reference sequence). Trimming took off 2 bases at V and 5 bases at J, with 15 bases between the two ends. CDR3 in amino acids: CASSLLSGFRETQYF. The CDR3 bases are TGTGCCAGCAGCTTATTGTCGGGGTTCAGGGAGACCCAGTACTTC.

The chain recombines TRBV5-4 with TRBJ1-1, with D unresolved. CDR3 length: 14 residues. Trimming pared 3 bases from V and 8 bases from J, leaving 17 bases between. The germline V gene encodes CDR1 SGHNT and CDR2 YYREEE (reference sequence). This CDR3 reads CASSSGNGRTEAFF. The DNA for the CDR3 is TGTGCCAGCAGCTCGGGGAATGGGAGGACGGAAGCTTTCTTT.

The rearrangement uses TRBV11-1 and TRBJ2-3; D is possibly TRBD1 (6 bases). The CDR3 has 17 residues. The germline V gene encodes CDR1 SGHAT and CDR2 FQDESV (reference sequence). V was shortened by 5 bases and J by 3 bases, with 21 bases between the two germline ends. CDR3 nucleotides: TGTGCCAGCAGCGTAATCAGGGACAATGTGGGGACAGATACGCAGTATTTT. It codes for CASSVIRDNVGTDTQYF.

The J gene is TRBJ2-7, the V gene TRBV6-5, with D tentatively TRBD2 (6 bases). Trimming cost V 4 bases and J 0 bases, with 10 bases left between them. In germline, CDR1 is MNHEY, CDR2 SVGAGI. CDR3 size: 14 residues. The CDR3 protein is CASSLPGGSYEQYF. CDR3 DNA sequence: TGTGCCAGCAGTTTGCCCGGGGGCTCCTACGAGCAGTACTTC.

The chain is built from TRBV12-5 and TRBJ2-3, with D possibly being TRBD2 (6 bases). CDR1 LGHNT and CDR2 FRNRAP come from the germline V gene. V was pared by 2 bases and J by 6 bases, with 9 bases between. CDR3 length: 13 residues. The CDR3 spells CASGLTREDTQYF. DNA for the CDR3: TGTGCTAGTGGTTTGACCCGGGAGGATACGCAGTATTTT. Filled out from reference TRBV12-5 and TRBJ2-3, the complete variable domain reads DARVTQTPRHKVTEMGQEVTMRCQPILGHNTVFWYRQTMMQGLELLAYFRNRAPLDDSGMPKDRFSAEMPDATLATLKIQPSEPRDSAVYFCASGLTREDTQYFGPGTRLTVL.

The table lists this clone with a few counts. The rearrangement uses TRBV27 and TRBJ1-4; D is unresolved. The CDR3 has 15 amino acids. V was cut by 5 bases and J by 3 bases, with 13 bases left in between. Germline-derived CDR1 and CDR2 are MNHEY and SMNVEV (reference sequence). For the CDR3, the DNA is TGTGCCAGCAGTCTTAACCGGGTCCCTAATGAAAAACTGTTTTTT. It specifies CASSLNRVPNEKLFF.

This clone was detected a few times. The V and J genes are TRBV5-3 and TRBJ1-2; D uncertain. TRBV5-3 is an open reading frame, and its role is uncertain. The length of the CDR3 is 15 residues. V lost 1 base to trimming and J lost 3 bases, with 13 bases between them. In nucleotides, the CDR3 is TGTGCCAGAAGCTTGAAGGGCAGGACTTACTATGGCTACACCTTC. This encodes CARSLKGRTYYGYTF.

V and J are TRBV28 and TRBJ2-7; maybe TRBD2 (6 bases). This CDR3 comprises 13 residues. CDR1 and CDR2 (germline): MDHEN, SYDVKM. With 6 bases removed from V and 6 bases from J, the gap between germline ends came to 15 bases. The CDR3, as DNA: TGTGCCAGCAGCAACCTGGGGGGATCCGAGCAGTACTTC. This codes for CASSNLGGSEQYF.

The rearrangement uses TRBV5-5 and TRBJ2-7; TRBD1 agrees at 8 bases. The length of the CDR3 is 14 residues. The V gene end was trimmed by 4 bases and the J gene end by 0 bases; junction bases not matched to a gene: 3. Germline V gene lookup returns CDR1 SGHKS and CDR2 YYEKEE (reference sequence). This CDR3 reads CASSGTGGSYEQYF. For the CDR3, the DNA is TGTGCCAGCAGCGGAACAGGGGGCTCCTACGAGCAGTACTTC.